The sequence of this T cell receptor beta chain was determined in a study of CD8+ T cells in alopecia areata. In the study overall: It was oral tofacitinib, at 5 to 10 mg twice daily, that treated patients received.

As the sequencing template, cDNA was produced by extracting RNA and reverse transcribing it. The assay was immunoSEQ multiplex PCR, and TCRdb's table has in-frame clones only and misses some. The sample holds about 190,000 clones, 60% seen once. Concerning this clone itself: Its antigen remains unidentified.

Per the germline V gene, CDR1 is SQVTM and CDR2 is ANQGSEA. The CDR3 totals 13 residues. Trimming shortened V by 4 bases and J by 0 bases, and 9 bases separated the two germline ends. Overall study results and limits: Within the top 100, expanded CD8+ clones significantly decreased with tofacitinib, as did scalp clonality.

Treatment in this sample: oral pan-JAK inhibitor, 5-10 mg twice daily. The chain couples TRBV29-1 to TRBJ1-2; D possibly corresponds to TRBD1 (5 bases). Sequenced material: CD4+ T cells sorted from blood, taken at week 24, from a patient treated with tofacitinib. This clonotype originated in a human donor with alopecia areata. The CDR3 DNA is TGCAGCGTTGTAGGGGAAACTAACTATGGCTACACCTTC. As protein: CSVVGETNYGYTF.